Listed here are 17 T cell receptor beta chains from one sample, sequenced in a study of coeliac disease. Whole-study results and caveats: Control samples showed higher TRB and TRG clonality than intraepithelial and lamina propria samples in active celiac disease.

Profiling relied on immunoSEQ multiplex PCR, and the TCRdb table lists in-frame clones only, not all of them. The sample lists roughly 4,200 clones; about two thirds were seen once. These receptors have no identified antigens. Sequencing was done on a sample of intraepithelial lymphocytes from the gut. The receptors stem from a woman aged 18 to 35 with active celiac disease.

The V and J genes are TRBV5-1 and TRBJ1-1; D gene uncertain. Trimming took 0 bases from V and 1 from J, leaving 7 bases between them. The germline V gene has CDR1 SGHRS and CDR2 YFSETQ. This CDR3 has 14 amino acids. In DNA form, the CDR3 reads TGCGCCAGCAGCTTGGACAGCTCGAACACTGAAGCTTTCTTT. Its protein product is CASSLDSSNTEAFF.

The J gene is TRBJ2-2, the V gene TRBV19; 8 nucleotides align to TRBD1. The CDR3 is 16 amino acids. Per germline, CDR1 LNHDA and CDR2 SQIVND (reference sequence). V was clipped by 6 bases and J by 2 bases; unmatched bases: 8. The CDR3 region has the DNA TGTGCCAGTAGGAGAGAGACAGGGGCAAACACCGGGGAGCTGTTTTTT. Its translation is CASRRETGANTGELFF.

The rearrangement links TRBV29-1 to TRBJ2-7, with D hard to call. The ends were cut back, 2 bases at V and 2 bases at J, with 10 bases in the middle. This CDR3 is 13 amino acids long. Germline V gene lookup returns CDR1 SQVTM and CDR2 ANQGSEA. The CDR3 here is CSVEFEKTYEQYF. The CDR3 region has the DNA TGCAGCGTTGAATTCGAGAAAACCTACGAGCAGTACTTC.

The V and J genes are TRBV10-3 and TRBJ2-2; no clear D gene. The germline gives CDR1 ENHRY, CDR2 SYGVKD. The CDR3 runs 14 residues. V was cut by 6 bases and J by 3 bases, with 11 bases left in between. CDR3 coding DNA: TGTGCCATCAGGGGTGAGGTCTACACCGGGGAGCTGTTTTTT. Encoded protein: CAIRGEVYTGELFF.

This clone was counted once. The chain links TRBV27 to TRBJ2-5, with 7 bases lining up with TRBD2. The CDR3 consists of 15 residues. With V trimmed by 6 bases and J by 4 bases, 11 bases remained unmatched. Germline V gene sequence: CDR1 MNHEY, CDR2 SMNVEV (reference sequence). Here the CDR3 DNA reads TGTGCCAGCAGCCTATCTCCCGTAGCGGGAGAGACCCAGTACTTC. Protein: CASSLSPVAGETQYF.

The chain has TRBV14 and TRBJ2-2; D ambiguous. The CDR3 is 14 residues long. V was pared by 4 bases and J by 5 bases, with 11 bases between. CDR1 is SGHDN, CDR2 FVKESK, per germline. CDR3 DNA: TGTGCCAGCAGCCCCGCAGTGGAGACCGGGGAGCTGTTTTTT. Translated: CASSPAVETGELFF.

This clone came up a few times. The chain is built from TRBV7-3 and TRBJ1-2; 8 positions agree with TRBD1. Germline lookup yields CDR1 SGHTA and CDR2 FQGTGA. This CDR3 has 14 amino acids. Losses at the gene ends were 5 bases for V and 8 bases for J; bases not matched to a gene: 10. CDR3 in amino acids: CASSQAGGAGGYTF. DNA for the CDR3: TGTGCCAGCAGCCAAGCAGGGGGCGCGGGCGGCTACACCTTC.

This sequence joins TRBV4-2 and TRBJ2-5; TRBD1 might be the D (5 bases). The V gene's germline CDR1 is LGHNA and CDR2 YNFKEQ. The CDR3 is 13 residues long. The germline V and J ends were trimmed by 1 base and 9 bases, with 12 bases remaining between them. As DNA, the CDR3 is TGTGCCAGCAGCCAAGGGTCGCAGGGTTCCCAGTACTTC. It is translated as CASSQGSQGSQYF.

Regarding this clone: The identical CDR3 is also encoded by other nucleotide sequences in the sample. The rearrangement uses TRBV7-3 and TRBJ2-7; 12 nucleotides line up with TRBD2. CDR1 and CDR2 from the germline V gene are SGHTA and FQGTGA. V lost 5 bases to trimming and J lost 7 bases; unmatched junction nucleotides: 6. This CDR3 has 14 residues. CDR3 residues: CASSPSGGAGEQYF. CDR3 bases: TGTGCCAGCAGCCCTAGCGGGGGGGCAGGAGAGCAGTACTTC.

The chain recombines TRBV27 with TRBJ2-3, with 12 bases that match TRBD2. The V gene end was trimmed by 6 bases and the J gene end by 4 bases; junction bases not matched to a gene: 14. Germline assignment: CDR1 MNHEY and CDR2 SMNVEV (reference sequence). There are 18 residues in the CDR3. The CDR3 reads CASSEAHASGRAADTQYF. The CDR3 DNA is TGTGCCAGCAGCGAAGCCCACGCTAGCGGGAGGGCGGCAGATACGCAGTATTTT.

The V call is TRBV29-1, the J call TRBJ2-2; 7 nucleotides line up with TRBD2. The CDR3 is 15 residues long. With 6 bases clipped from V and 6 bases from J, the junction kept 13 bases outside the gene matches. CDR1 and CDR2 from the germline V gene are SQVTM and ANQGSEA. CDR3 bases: TGCAGCGTCACACCCGGGACCGCGGGGGCCGGGGAGCTGTTTTTT. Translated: CSVTPGTAGAGELFF.

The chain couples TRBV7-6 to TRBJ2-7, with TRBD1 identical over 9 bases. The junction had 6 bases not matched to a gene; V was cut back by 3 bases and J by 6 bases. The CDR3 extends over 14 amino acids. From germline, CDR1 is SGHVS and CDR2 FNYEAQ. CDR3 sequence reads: CASSFGTGTREQYF. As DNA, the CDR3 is TGTGCCAGCAGCTTCGGGACAGGGACTCGCGAGCAGTACTTC.

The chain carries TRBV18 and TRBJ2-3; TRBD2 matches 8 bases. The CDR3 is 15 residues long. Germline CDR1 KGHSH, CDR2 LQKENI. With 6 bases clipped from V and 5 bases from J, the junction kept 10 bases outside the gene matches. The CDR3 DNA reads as TGTGCCAGCTCTCCCGTTGGAGCGGGAGAAGATACGCAGTATTTT. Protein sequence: CASSPVGAGEDTQYF.

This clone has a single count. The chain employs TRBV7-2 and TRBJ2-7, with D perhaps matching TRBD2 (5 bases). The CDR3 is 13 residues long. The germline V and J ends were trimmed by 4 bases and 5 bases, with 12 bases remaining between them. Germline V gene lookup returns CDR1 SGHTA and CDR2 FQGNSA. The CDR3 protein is CASSSRVGNEQYF. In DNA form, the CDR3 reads TGTGCCAGCAGCTCCCGGGTCGGGAACGAGCAGTACTTC.

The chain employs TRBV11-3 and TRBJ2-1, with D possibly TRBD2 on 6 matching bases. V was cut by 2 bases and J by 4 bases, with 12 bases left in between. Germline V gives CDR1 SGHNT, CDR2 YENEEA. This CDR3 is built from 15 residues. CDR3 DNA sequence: TGTGCCAGCAGCTTAAACGGGGGTATGTACAATGAGCAGTTCTTC. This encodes CASSLNGGMYNEQFF.

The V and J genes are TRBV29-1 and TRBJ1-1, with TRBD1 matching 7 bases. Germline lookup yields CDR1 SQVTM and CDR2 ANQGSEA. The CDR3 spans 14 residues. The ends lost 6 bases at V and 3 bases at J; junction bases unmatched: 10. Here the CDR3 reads CSVQLTGRDTEAFF. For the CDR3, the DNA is TGCAGCGTCCAACTGACAGGGCGCGACACTGAAGCTTTCTTT.

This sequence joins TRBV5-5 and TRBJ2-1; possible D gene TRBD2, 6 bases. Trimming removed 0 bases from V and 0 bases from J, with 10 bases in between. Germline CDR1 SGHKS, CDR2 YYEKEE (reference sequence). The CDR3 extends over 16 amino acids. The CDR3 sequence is CASSLEDYYSYNEQFF. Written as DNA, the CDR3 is TGTGCCAGCAGCTTGGAGGACTACTACTCCTACAATGAGCAGTTCTTC.